This TCR beta chain was identified in a study of shared clonotypes between healthy human individuals. In regard to this clone: As yet, its antigen is unknown.

TCRdb keeps only in-frame clones here, not all; method: immunoSEQ multiplex PCR. Of almost 750,000 clones in the sample, 72% were seen once. The CDR3 contains 12 residues. Germline lookup yields CDR1 MNHNS and CDR2 SASEGT. The V and J ends lost 6 bases and 4 bases respectively, with 7 bases between them. The study's findings and limits: Non-shared clonotypes showed lower generation probabilities than clonotypes common to all four donors. Depth of sequencing was expected to influence donor clonotype sharing. The authors sampled blood alone, and tissue repertoires likely differ.

The sequence was obtained from a woman under 40 in good health. Sequencing input: memory CD4+ T cells sorted from blood. Subset: CD45RA-negative fraction. The genes are TRBV6-1 and TRBJ1-3; D is uncertain. CDR3 DNA sequence: TGTGCCAGCAGACCGCAAGGAAACACCATATATTTT. Its protein is CASRPQGNTIYF.